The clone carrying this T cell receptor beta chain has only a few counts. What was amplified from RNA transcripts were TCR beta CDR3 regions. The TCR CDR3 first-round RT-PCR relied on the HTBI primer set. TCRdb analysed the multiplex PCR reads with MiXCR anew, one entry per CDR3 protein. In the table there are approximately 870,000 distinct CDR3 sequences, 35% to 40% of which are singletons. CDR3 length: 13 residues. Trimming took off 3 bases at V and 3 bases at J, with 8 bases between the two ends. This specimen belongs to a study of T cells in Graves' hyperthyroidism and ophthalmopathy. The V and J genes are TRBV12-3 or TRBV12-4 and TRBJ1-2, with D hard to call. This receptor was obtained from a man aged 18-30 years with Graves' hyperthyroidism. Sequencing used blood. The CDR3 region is CASSFPRDYGYTF. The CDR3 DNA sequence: TGTGCCAGCAGTTTCCCAAGGGACTATGGCTACACCTTC.